Given below is one T cell receptor beta chain in context. The data originate from a study of blood T cell repertoires in COVID-19. Study processing details: Researchers report that nucleated cell counts were estimated from reference gene primer amplification. Profiling relied on immunoSEQ multiplex PCR, and the TCRdb table lists in-frame clones only, not all of them. The V and J calls and the clone size are those of that table, but D and trimming were determined from the DNA. The repertoire has about 160,000 clones, about 83% of them found once; the top ten carry about a tenth. CDR3 size: 15 residues. Germline V gene data show CDR1 as SGHVS and CDR2 as FQNEAQ. V lost 5 bases and J lost 4, with 17 bases in between.

The source is an older woman with COVID-19, enrolled during active disease. Sequencing was carried out using peripheral blood. The gene calls are TRBV7-8 and TRBJ1-2, with D maybe TRBD1 (5 bases). The CDR3 loop is CASSPREGSSYGYTF. For the CDR3, the DNA is TGTGCCAGCAGCCCTCGGGAGGGGTCCTCCTATGGCTACACCTTC.